Each of the 24 T cell receptor beta chains below was sequenced from the same sample in a study of blood T cells in healthy people across ages. With a J-beta primer mix and a sample-barcoded 5' primer, a second PCR ran about 7 to 12 cycles. From the 5' RACE reads, TCRdb called clonotypes with MiXCR, one entry per CDR3 protein. The table includes 800,000 to 950,000 distinct CDR3 sequences, 25% to 30% detected once. The sample also formed part of further work on T cells of mothers and their children.

Sequencing was performed on blood. The receptors here all came from a woman aged 40-49 years in good health.

This clonotype was counted only a few times. The V call is TRBV14, the J call TRBJ2-5; D is unclear. Trimming took off 0 bases at V and 4 bases at J, with 6 bases between the two ends. The CDR3 extends over 13 amino acids. Germline V gene sequence: CDR1 SGHDN, CDR2 FVKESK. The CDR3 DNA reads as TGTGCCAGCAGCCAAGAGCTTGGAGAGACCCAGTACTTC. Translation: CASSQELGETQYF. The full variable domain, rest sourced from reference TRBV14 and TRBJ2-5, is EAGVTQFPSHSVIEKGQTVTLRCDPISGHDNLYWYRRVMGKEIKFLLHFVKESKQDESGMPNNRFLAERTGGTYSTLKVQPAELEDSGVYFCASSQELGETQYFGPGTRLLVL.

In the case of this clonotype: This may come from a read error, since a much larger clone is one base off. The chain links TRBV5-1 to TRBJ2-7, with D tentatively TRBD2 (5 bases). The germline V gene encodes CDR1 SGHRS and CDR2 YFSETQ. The V end was cut by 3 bases, the J end by 7 bases, with 14 bases between. The CDR3 extends over 13 amino acids. CDR3 sequence reads: CASSSVTPGEQYF. For the CDR3, the DNA is TGCGCCAGCAGCTCAGTAACCCCGGGGGAGCAGTACTTC.

This clonotype was counted only a few times. The J gene is TRBJ2-7, the V gene TRBV18; D possibly corresponds to TRBD2 (6 bases). The CDR3 is 15 residues long. The V gene's germline CDR1 is KGHSH and CDR2 LQKENI. V was cut by 3 bases and J by 0 bases, with 12 bases left in between. In DNA form, the CDR3 reads TGTGCCAGCTCACCCGGGGGTAGCGGCTCCTACGAGCAGTACTTC. Encoded protein: CASSPGGSGSYEQYF.

This clonotype was seen many times. CDR3 region: CASSLEAGGPRNEQFF. DNA for the CDR3: TGTGCCAGCAGTTTAGAGGCGGGGGGGCCGCGTAATGAGCAGTTCTTC. This chain connects TRBV12-3 or TRBV12-4 to TRBJ2-1, with 9 nucleotides matching TRBD2. Trimming cost V 1 base and J 7 bases; bases outside gene matches: 8. The CDR3 sequence is 16 residues long.

Only a few counts were recorded for this clonotype. The rearrangement links TRBV7-2 to TRBJ1-1; possibly TRBD1 for D (6 bases). CDR1 is SGHTA and CDR2 is FQGNSA in the germline V gene. The CDR3 runs 13 residues. Trimming took off 4 bases at V and 4 bases at J, with 10 bases between the two ends. CDR3 nucleotides: TGTGCCAGCAGCTCCGGACAGCCCACTGAAGCTTTCTTT. Protein sequence: CASSSGQPTEAFF.

This clonotype has a count of ten or more. The chain combines TRBV7-2 with TRBJ2-7; 8 bases match TRBD1. This CDR3 is 16 amino acids long. Germline trimming cut 2 bases from V and 3 bases from J; bases unmatched to any gene: 9. Germline V gene lookup returns CDR1 SGHTA and CDR2 FQGNSA. This chain's CDR3 is CASSLWEAGQGYEQYF. CDR3 sequence (DNA): TGTGCCAGCAGCTTATGGGAAGCTGGACAGGGCTACGAGCAGTACTTC. Full variable domain (rest looked up from reference TRBV7-2 and TRBJ2-7): GAGVSQSPSNKVTEKGKDVELRCDPISGHTALYWYRQSLGQGLEFLIYFQGNSAPDKSGLPSDRFSAERTGGSVSTLTIQRTQQEDSAVYLCASSLWEAGQGYEQYFGPGTRLTVT.

There are a few counts of this clonotype. This chain links TRBV2 with TRBJ1-1; D is unresolved. This CDR3 spans 13 amino acids. V was clipped by 7 bases and J by 1 base, with 10 bases between them. Germline CDR1 reads SNHLY; CDR2 reads FYNNEI. The CDR3 nucleotides are TGTGCCAGCACCCTAGGAGAGAACACTGAAGCTTTCTTT. Its translation is CASTLGENTEAFF. The full variable domain, in which reference TRBV2 and TRBJ1-1 provide the parts outside the CDR3, is EPEVTQTPSHQVTQMGQEVILRCVPISNHLYFYWYRQILGQKVEFLVSFYNNEISEKSEIFDDQFSVERPDGSNFTLKIRSTKLEDSAMYFCASTLGENTEAFFGQGTRLTVV.

The genes are TRBV20-1 and TRBJ1-4; D ambiguous. V was clipped by 4 bases and J by 10 bases, with 10 bases between them. This CDR3 comprises 11 residues. From germline, CDR1 is DFQATT and CDR2 SNEGSKA (reference sequence). For the CDR3, the DNA is TGCAGTGCTATAATAGGGAGAAAACTGTTTTTT. It is translated as CSAIIGRKLFF.

This clonotype occurred a few times. The rearrangement uses TRBV21-1 and TRBJ2-7; TRBD1 is the table's D call, not checked against the DNA. TRBV21-1 is a pseudogene. This CDR3 is built from 14 residues. The DNA for the CDR3 is TGTGCCAGCAGCAAAAGACAGGGGGCGTACGAGCAGTACTTC. Its protein is CASSKRQGAYEQYF.

V gene TRBV9 combines with J gene TRBJ2-1; 11 bases match TRBD2. The CDR3 spans 18 residues. Germline trimming cut 3 bases from V and 4 bases from J; bases unmatched to any gene: 12. The germline V gene has CDR1 SGDLS and CDR2 YYNGEE. DNA for the CDR3: TGTGCCAGCAGCGAGAGACAGCTAGCGGGGGGTCCATACAATGAGCAGTTCTTC. This sequence encodes CASSERQLAGGPYNEQFF.

The sample holds a few counts of this clonotype. The rearrangement links TRBV10-3 to TRBJ1-6; D unresolved. The CDR3 is made up of 16 amino acids. Germline lookup yields CDR1 ENHRY and CDR2 SYGVKD. Trimming removed 2 bases from V and 0 bases from J, with 8 bases in between. The CDR3 DNA reads as TGTGCCATCAGTGAGAACACGAGCTCCTATAATTCACCCCTCCACTTT. Translation gives CAISENTSSYNSPLHF.

This clonotype occurred a few times. V usage is TRBV7-9 and J usage is TRBJ2-1; the match to TRBD2 covers 11 bases. The V gene's germline CDR1 is SEHNR and CDR2 FQNEAQ (reference sequence). V dropped 1 base and J dropped 0; count of bases not matched to a gene: 5. The CDR3 spans 18 residues. This CDR3 reads CASSLGVAGGNSYNEQFF. DNA of the CDR3: TGTGCCAGCAGCTTAGGGGTAGCGGGGGGGAACTCCTACAATGAGCAGTTCTTC.

At least ten counts were recorded for this clonotype. The V call is TRBV18, the J call TRBJ2-7, with D tentatively TRBD1 (6 bases). Germline lookup yields CDR1 KGHSH and CDR2 LQKENI. The CDR3 sequence is 13 residues long. V lost 3 bases, J lost 5 bases, and 11 bases lay in between. CDR3 coding DNA: TGTGCCAGCTCACCTGTCAGGGGAAACGAGCAGTACTTC. Residues: CASSPVRGNEQYF.

This clonotype was recorded at least ten times. This sequence joins TRBV9 and TRBJ2-1; D unclear. The V gene's germline CDR1 is SGDLS and CDR2 YYNGEE. The V gene lost 5 bases and the J gene lost 7 bases, with 13 bases spanning the gap. This CDR3 contains 13 residues. The CDR3 here is CASSPRDWNEQFF. Here the CDR3 DNA reads TGTGCCAGCAGTCCGAGAGACTGGAATGAGCAGTTCTTC.

This clonotype was detected a few times. This sequence joins TRBV23-1 and TRBJ1-2, with 9 bases identical to TRBD1. TRBV23-1 is noted as an ORF with a role that remains uncertain. The CDR3 consists of 15 residues. The trim removed 2 bases at V and 3 bases at J, leaving 4 bases unmatched. The CDR3 sequence is CASSQLWTGDYGYTF. CDR3 nucleotides: TGCGCCAGCAGTCAACTCTGGACAGGGGACTATGGCTACACCTTC.

The table lists this clonotype with many counts. The chain uses TRBV28 and TRBJ2-6, with D possibly being TRBD2 (6 bases). This CDR3 has 16 amino acids. In germline, CDR1 is MDHEN, CDR2 SYDVKM. Between the trimmed V and J ends, which lost 8 bases and 0 bases, there was a span of 14 bases. For the CDR3, the DNA is TGTGCCAGCGGGGGGACGGCCTACTCTGGGGCCAACGTCCTGACTTTC. The encoded protein is CASGGTAYSGANVLTF.

With regard to this clonotype: The junction differs from germline at one of its ends, possibly a read error. V is TRBV30 and J is TRBJ2-6; possibly TRBD1 for D (5 bases). The germline V gene encodes CDR1 GTSNPN and CDR2 SVGIG (reference sequence). CDR3 length equals 16 residues. CDR3 sequence (DNA): TGTGCCTGGAGTGTAATTAGCCCCTCTGGGGCCAACGTCCTGGCTTTC. Translating gives CAWSVISPSGANVLAF.

This chain links TRBV5-1 with TRBJ2-1, with D maybe TRBD1 (5 bases). This CDR3 is 13 amino acids long. The V and J ends lost 5 bases and 7 bases respectively, with 13 bases between them. Germline CDR1 SGHRS, CDR2 YFSETQ. The CDR3 here is CASSLSGLNEQFF. The DNA for the CDR3 is TGCGCCAGCAGTCTGTCAGGGTTGAATGAGCAGTTCTTC. Full variable domain (outside the CDR3, taken from reference TRBV5-1 and TRBJ2-1): KAGVTQTPRYLIKTRGQQVTLSCSPISGHRSVSWYQQTPGQGLQFLFEYFSETQRNKGNFPGRFSGRQFSNSRSEMNVSTLELGDSALYLCASSLSGLNEQFFGPGTRLTVL.

This sequence joins TRBV27 and TRBJ2-3, with 12 nucleotides matching TRBD1. Per the germline V gene, CDR1 is MNHEY and CDR2 is SMNVEV (reference sequence). This CDR3 spans 18 amino acids. J lost 8 bases, V lost 4 bases, and 16 bases had no gene match. This CDR3 reads CASSSMGQGALNFGTQYF. For the CDR3, the DNA is TGTGCCAGCAGTTCGATGGGACAGGGGGCCTTAAATTTCGGTACGCAGTATTTT.

This clonotype came up many times. The chain combines TRBV12-3 or TRBV12-4 with TRBJ2-4, with a weak D call TRBD1 (6 bases). The CDR3 is 14 amino acids. The V end lost 6 bases, the J end lost 8 bases, and 17 bases lay between the germline ends. The CDR3 here is CASSLGQSEDIQYF. In nucleotides, the CDR3 is TGTGCCAGCAGCCTCGGACAGTCGGAGGACATTCAGTACTTC.

The rearrangement joins TRBV28 to TRBJ2-7; D may match TRBD1 or TRBD2 (6 bases each). The V gene's germline CDR1 is MDHEN and CDR2 SYDVKM. This CDR3 has 14 residues. The germline V and J ends were trimmed by 7 bases and 0 bases, with 13 bases remaining between them. CDR3 sequence reads: CASTSRGGSYEQYF. CDR3 bases: TGTGCCAGCACCTCCAGGGGAGGCTCCTACGAGCAGTACTTC.

The gene calls are TRBV18 and TRBJ1-2; possibly TRBD1 for D (6 bases). This CDR3 has 16 amino acids. Between the trimmed V and J ends, which lost 1 base and 6 bases, there was a span of 18 bases. From germline, CDR1 is KGHSH and CDR2 LQKENI. CDR3: CASSPLDSPGRDGYTF. CDR3 in DNA: TGTGCCAGCTCACCACTGGACAGCCCGGGCCGGGATGGCTACACCTTC.

This clonotype was counted only a few times. This chain uses TRBV15 with TRBJ2-2, with 7 bases that match TRBD1. The CDR3 has 15 amino acids. V lost 0 bases, J lost 7 bases, and 5 bases stayed unmatched. The V gene's germline CDR1 is LNHNV and CDR2 YYDKDF (reference sequence). In DNA, the CDR3 is TGTGCCACCAGCAGAGATGAGGCAGGGGGCGGGGAGCTGTTTTTT. It specifies CATSRDEAGGGELFF.

The V call is TRBV21-1, the J call TRBJ2-7; the D call in the table, TRBD2, was not verified against the DNA. TRBV21-1 is a known pseudogene. The length of the CDR3 is 14 residues. The chain's CDR3 is CASSRGGPSYEQYF. The CDR3 DNA sequence: TGTGCCAGCAGCAGGGGAGGGCCGTCCTACGAGCAGTACTTC.